The rows below give T cell receptor beta chains drawn from one sample of a study of T cells in Graves' hyperthyroidism and ophthalmopathy. From the multiplex PCR reads, TCRdb called clonotypes with MiXCR, one entry per CDR3 protein. The sample consists of around 300,000 distinct CDR3 sequences, 15% to 20% of them appearing once. Source material: blood. The origin of the receptors is a man between 45 and 60 years old with Graves' ophthalmopathy. Both conserved end residues are part of each CDR3. The D gene is left open where the match is weak. Rows may omit the clone size; those that give it use once, few, many or a size class.

cdr3_aa cdr3_nt cdr3_length d_call clone_size j_call v_call
CASSTIQGGTEAFF TGTGCCAGCAGCACTATCCAGGGTGGGACTGAAGCTTTCTTT 14 . many TRBJ1-1 TRBV28
CAWRRDRNTEAFF TGTGCCTGGAGAAGGGACAGGAACACTGAAGCTTTCTTT 13 TRBD1 few TRBJ1-1 TRBV30
CASTPSRLIYEQYF TGTGCCAGCACCCCATCTCGGCTCATCTACGAGCAGTACTTC 14 . many TRBJ2-7 TRBV28
CASSLTLRQGLNEKLFF TGTGCCAGCAGCTTAACCCTTAGACAGGGATTAAATGAAAAACTGTTTTTT 17 TRBD1 . TRBJ1-4 TRBV7-9
CASSLTSGWSGYTF TGTGCCAGCAGTTTGACGTCGGGTTGGAGTGGCTACACCTTC 14 . . TRBJ1-2 TRBV28
CASSYSGLALNNEQFF TGTGCCAGCAGTTACTCAGGACTAGCGCTCAACAATGAGCAGTTCTTC 16 TRBD2 many TRBJ2-1 TRBV6-5
CASSFFQETQYF TGTGCCAGCAGTTTTTTTCAAGAGACCCAGTACTTC 12 . few TRBJ2-5 TRBV28
CASSIQGANQPQHF TGTGCCAGCAGTATTCAGGGTGCAAATCAGCCCCAGCATTTT 14 . . TRBJ1-5 TRBV6-2/TRBV6-3
CASSLEGSGADTQYF TGCGCCAGCAGCTTGGAGGGCAGCGGGGCAGATACGCAGTATTTT 15 TRBD2 few TRBJ2-3 TRBV5-1
CASSLTGTSGSSYNEQFF TGTGCCAGCAGCTTGACCGGGACTAGCGGGAGCTCCTACAATGAGCAGTTCTTC 18 TRBD2 . TRBJ2-1 TRBV7-3
CASSLARHGTDTQYF TGTGCCAGCAGCTTAGCGAGGCACGGCACAGATACGCAGTATTTT 15 . . TRBJ2-3 TRBV7-8
CASSNTGTSGWAAYNEQFF TGTGCCAGTAGTAATACCGGGACTAGCGGGTGGGCCGCTTACAATGAGCAGTTCTTC 19 TRBD2 few TRBJ2-1 TRBV19
CASSEGLAEQFF TGTGCCAGCAGTGAAGGACTGGCGGAGCAGTTCTTC 12 . few TRBJ2-1 TRBV6-1
CATSDQPPRQTQYF TGTGCCACCAGTGATCAACCGCCCCGTCAGACCCAGTACTTC 14 . many TRBJ2-5 TRBV24-1
CASSLARPGQSNEKLFF TGTGCCAGCAGCTTAGCGCGTCCGGGGCAATCTAATGAAAAACTGTTTTTT 17 . many TRBJ1-4 TRBV7-9
CATANAGTNEKLFF TGTGCCACCGCAAATGCCGGGACTAATGAAAAACTGTTTTTT 14 . few TRBJ1-4 TRBV28
CASSLGGLGNSPLHF TGCGCCAGCAGCTTGGGAGGGCTGGGCAATTCACCCCTCCACTTT 15 . . TRBJ1-6 TRBV5-1
CAITSSRGQGNTGELFF TGTGCCATCACCTCCTCCCGGGGACAGGGGAACACCGGGGAGCTGTTTTTT 17 TRBD1 few TRBJ2-2 TRBV10-3
CASSLRAGDQPQHF TGCGCCAGCAGCTTAAGGGCGGGCGATCAGCCCCAGCATTTT 14 . many TRBJ1-5 TRBV5-1
CASSSRTGGLQPQHF TGTGCCAGCAGTTCTAGGACAGGGGGGCTTCAGCCCCAGCATTTT 15 TRBD1 many TRBJ1-5 TRBV6-1
CASSPNVNTEAFF TGTGCCAGCTCACCGAACGTGAACACTGAAGCTTTCTTT 13 . many TRBJ1-1 TRBV18
CSARPPDNQPQHF TGCAGTGCTAGACCGCCGGACAATCAGCCCCAGCATTTT 13 . . TRBJ1-5 TRBV20-1
CASRRLAGNTGELFF TGTGCCAGCAGGAGACTAGCGGGGAACACCGGGGAGCTGTTTTTT 15 TRBD2 many TRBJ2-2 TRBV2
CASSSQGAGSPNQPQHF TGTGCCAGCAGTTCCCAGGGGGCAGGGAGCCCCAATCAGCCCCAGCATTTT 17 TRBD1 . TRBJ1-5 TRBV12-3/TRBV12-4
CASSQDLAGAGNEQFF TGTGCCAGCAGCCAAGATTTAGCGGGAGCGGGCAATGAGCAGTTCTTC 16 TRBD2 many TRBJ2-1 TRBV14
CGGRRAARYNGQFF TGCGGTGGTAGGCGGGCGGCCCGCTACAATGGGCAGTTCTTC 14 . . TRBJ2-1 TRBV20-1
CASSSRTGALNTGELFF TGTGCCAGCAGCTCGCGGACAGGGGCGTTGAACACCGGGGAGCTGTTTTTT 17 TRBD1 . TRBJ2-2 TRBV7-2
CSARDWTPYEQYF TGCAGTGCTAGAGACTGGACTCCATACGAGCAGTACTTC 13 . few TRBJ2-7 TRBV20-1
CSARNGDNYGYTF TGCAGTGCTAGAAACGGGGATAACTATGGCTACACCTTC 13 . . TRBJ1-2 TRBV20-1
CASSYSQAGGWNEQFF TGTGCCAGCAGTTACTCCCAGGCGGGAGGGTGGAATGAGCAGTTCTTC 16 TRBD2 . TRBJ2-1 TRBV27
CASSPGWTGNQPQHF TGTGCCAGCAGCCCGGGGTGGACCGGGAATCAGCCCCAGCATTTT 15 . few TRBJ1-5 TRBV7-2
CASTQDSGNNEQYF TGTGCCAGCACCCAGGATAGCGGGAACAATGAGCAGTACTTC 14 TRBD2 . TRBJ2-7 TRBV2
CSAARQGEPQHF TGCAGTGCTGCAAGACAGGGCGAGCCCCAGCATTTT 12 TRBD1 few TRBJ1-5 TRBV20-1
CASSWSRDRGTDEQFF TGTGCCAGCAGCTGGAGCCGGGACAGAGGTACGGATGAGCAGTTCTTC 16 TRBD1 . TRBJ2-1 TRBV5-4
CASSASLRGNTGELFF TGCGCCAGCAGCGCCTCCTTGAGGGGGAACACCGGGGAGCTGTTTTTT 16 . few TRBJ2-2 TRBV5-1
CASRKGGTYEQYF TGTGCCAGTCGGAAGGGCGGGACCTACGAGCAGTACTTC 13 . few TRBJ2-7 TRBV19
CASSEQGGGTEAFF TGTGCCAGCAGCGAACAGGGGGGTGGCACTGAAGCTTTCTTT 14 TRBD1 . TRBJ1-1 TRBV4-2
CASSGGSNFGGYTF TGCGCCAGCAGCGGGGGGTCGAATTTTGGAGGCTACACCTTC 14 . many TRBJ1-2 TRBV5-1
CATSREGIQETQYF TGTGCCACCAGCAGAGAAGGGATCCAAGAGACCCAGTACTTC 14 . . TRBJ2-5 TRBV15
CASNQGGFGETQYF TGTGCCAGCAATCAGGGAGGGTTTGGGGAGACCCAGTACTTC 14 TRBD2 many TRBJ2-5 TRBV28
CASSLSGTVGDEQFF TGTGCCAGCAGTTTATCCGGGACAGTAGGTGATGAGCAGTTCTTC 15 TRBD1 many TRBJ2-1 TRBV7-3
CASTGESVPGETQYF TGTGCCAGCACGGGGGAAAGCGTTCCTGGGGAGACCCAGTACTTC 15 . . TRBJ2-5 TRBV2
CASSQSEAGVTDTQYF TGCGCCAGCAGCCAGTCGGAAGCGGGAGTCACAGATACGCAGTATTTT 16 TRBD2 . TRBJ2-3 TRBV4-1
CASCPTWGTDTQYF TGCGCCAGCTGCCCAACTTGGGGCACAGATACGCAGTATTTT 14 . many TRBJ2-3 TRBV5-1
CASSSLGAGGENEQFF TGTGCCAGCAGCTCCCTAGGAGCGGGAGGGGAGAATGAGCAGTTCTTC 16 TRBD2 . TRBJ2-1 TRBV7-9
CASSQTGTFREQYF TGCGCCAGCAGCCAGACAGGGACTTTTCGCGAGCAGTACTTC 14 . many TRBJ2-7 TRBV5-1
CASSLNSVSFDEQFF TGTGCCAGCAGCTTAAATTCCGTTAGCTTTGATGAGCAGTTCTTC 15 . once TRBJ2-1 TRBV7-3
CASSFSGPNEQFF TGCGCCAGCAGCTTTTCGGGGCCCAATGAGCAGTTCTTC 13 . few TRBJ2-1 TRBV5-1
CASSSREGVFGEQYF TGTGCCAGCAGTAGCAGGGAGGGGGTTTTTGGAGAGCAGTACTTC 15 . . TRBJ2-7 TRBV28
CASSERGRKNEKLFF TGTGCCAGCAGTGAACGGGGACGGAAGAATGAAAAACTGTTTTTT 15 . few TRBJ1-4 TRBV6-1